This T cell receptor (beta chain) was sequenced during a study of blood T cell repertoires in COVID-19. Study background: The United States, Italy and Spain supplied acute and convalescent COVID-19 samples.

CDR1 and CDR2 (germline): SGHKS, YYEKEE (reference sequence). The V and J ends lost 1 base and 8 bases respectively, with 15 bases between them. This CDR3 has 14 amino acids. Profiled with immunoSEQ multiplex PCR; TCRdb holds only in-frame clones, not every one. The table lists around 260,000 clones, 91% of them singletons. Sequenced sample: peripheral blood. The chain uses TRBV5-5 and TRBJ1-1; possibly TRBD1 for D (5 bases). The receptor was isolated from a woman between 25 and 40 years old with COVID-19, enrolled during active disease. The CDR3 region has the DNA TGTGCCAGCAGCTTGAGTCCAGGGACTGTAGAAGCTTTCTTT. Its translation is CASSLSPGTVEAFF. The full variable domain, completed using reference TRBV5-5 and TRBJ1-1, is DAGVTQSPTHLIKTRGQQVTLRCSPISGHKSVSWYQQVLGQGPQFIFQYYEKEERGRGNFPDRFSARQFPNYSSELNVNALLLGDSALYLCASSLSPGTVEAFFGQGTRLTVV.